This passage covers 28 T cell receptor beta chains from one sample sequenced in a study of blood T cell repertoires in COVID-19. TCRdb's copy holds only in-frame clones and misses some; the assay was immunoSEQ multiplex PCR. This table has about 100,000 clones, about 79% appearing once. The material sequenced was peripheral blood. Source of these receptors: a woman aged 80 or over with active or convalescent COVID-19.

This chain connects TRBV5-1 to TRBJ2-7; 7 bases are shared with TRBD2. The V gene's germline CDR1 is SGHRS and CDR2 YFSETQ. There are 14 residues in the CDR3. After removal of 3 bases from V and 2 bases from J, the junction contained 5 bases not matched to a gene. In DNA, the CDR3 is TGCGCCAGCAGCTCTTTCAGCGGGACCTACGAGCAGTACTTC. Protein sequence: CASSSFSGTYEQYF.

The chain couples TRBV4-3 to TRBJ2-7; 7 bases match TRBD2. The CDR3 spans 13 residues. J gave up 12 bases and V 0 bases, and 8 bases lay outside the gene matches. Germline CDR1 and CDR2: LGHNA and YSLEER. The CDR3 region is CASSQDNRRELYF. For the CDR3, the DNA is TGCGCCAGCAGCCAAGATAATAGGCGGGAGTTGTACTTC.

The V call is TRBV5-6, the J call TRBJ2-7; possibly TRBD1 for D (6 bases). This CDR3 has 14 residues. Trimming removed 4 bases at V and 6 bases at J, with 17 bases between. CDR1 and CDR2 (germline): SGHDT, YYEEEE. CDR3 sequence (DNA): TGTGCCAGCAGCCTGGGGTCCCAGGGGATCGAGCAGTACTTC. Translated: CASSLGSQGIEQYF.

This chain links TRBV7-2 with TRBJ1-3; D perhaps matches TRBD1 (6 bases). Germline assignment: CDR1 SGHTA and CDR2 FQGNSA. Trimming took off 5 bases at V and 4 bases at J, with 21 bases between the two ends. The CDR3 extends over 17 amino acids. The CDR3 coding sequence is TGTGCCAGCAGCCCCCGGACCGGGACACATTCCGGAAACACCATATATTTT. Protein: CASSPRTGTHSGNTIYF. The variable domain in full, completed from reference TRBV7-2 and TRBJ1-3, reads GAGVSQSPSNKVTEKGKDVELRCDPISGHTALYWYRQSLGQGLEFLIYFQGNSAPDKSGLPSDRFSAERTGGSVSTLTIQRTQQEDSAVYLCASSPRTGTHSGNTIYFGEGSWLTVV.

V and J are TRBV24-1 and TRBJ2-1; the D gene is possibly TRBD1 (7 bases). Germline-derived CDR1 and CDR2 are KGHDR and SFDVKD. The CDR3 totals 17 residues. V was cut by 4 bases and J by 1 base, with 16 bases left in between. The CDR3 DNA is TGTGCCACCAGTGACCGGGGGAGACAGGGATCCTACAATGAGCAGTTCTTC. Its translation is CATSDRGRQGSYNEQFF.

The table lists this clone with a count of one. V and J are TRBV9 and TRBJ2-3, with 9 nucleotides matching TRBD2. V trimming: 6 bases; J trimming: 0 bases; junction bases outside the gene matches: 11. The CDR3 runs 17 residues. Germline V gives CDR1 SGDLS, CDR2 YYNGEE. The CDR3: CASTVGTSLSSTDTQYF. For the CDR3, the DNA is TGTGCCAGCACCGTGGGGACTAGCCTGAGCAGCACAGATACGCAGTATTTT.

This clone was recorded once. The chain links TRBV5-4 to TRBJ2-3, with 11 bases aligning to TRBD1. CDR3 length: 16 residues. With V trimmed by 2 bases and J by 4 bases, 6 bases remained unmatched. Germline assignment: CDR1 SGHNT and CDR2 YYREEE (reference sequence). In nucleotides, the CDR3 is TGTGCCAGCAGCTTATTTGGGACAGGGGGATCAGATACGCAGTATTTT. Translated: CASSLFGTGGSDTQYF.

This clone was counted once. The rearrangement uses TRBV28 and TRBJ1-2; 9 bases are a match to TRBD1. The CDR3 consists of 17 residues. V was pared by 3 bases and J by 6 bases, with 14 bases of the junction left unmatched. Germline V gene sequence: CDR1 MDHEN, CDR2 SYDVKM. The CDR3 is CASSFESGTGPWHGYTF. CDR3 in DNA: TGTGCCAGCAGTTTCGAATCCGGGACAGGGCCATGGCATGGCTACACCTTC.

The DNA of the CDR3 is TGTGCCAGCAGCTTACTCCCGGGACAGGGGATGAGGGAGCAGTACTTC. Protein sequence: CASSLLPGQGMREQYF. The V gene is TRBV7-8, the J gene TRBJ2-7; 10 bases map to TRBD1. With 2 bases clipped from V and 7 bases from J, the junction kept 11 bases outside the gene matches. CDR1 and CDR2 (germline): SGHVS, FQNEAQ. The CDR3 is made up of 16 amino acids.

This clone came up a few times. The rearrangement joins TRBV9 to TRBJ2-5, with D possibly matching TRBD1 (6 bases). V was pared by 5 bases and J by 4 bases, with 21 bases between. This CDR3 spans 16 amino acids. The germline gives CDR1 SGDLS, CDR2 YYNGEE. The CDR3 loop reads CASRPGDTHNTETQYF. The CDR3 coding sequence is TGTGCCAGCAGACCAGGGGACACACATAACACAGAGACCCAGTACTTC.

This chain's CDR3 is CASTPTGGSYGYTF. In nucleotides, the CDR3 is TGCGCCAGCACCCCGACAGGGGGGAGCTATGGCTACACCTTC. The rearrangement links TRBV5-1 to TRBJ1-2; 9 bases fit TRBD1. CDR3 size: 14 residues. CDR1 and CDR2 (germline): SGHRS, YFSETQ. Trimming took 6 bases from V and 4 from J; bases not matched to a gene: 7.

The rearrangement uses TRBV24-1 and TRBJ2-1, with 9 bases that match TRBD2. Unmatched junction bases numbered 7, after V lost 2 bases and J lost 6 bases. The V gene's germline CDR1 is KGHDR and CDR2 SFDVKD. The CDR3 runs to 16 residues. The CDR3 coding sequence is TGTGCCACCAGTGATTCGGTGGCGGGGGGGTGCAATGAGCAGTTCTTC. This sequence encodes CATSDSVAGGCNEQFF.

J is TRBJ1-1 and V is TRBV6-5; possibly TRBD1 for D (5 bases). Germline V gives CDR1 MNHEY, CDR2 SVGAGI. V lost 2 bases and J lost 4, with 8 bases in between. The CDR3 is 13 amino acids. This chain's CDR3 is CASSYGALTEAFF. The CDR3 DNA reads TGTGCCAGCAGTTACGGGGCGCTCACTGAAGCTTTCTTT.

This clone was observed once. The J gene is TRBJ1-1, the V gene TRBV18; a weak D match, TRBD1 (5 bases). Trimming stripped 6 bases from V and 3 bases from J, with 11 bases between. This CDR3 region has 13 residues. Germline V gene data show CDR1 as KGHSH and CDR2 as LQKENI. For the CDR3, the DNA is TGTGCCAGCTCTCGTGACAGACACACTGAAGCTTTCTTT. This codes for CASSRDRHTEAFF.

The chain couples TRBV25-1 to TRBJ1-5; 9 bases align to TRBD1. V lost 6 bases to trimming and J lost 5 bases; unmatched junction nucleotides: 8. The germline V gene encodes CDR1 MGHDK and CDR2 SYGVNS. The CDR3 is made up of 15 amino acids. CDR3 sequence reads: CASSPSGTGHQPQHF. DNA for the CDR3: TGTGCCAGCAGCCCTTCTGGGACAGGGCATCAGCCCCAGCATTTT.

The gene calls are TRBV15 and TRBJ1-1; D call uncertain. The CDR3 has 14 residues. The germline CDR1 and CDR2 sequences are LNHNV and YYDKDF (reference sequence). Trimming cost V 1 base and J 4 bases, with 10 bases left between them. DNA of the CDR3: TGTGCCACCAGCAGAGGTCTAGGGAGCACTGAAGCTTTCTTT. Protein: CATSRGLGSTEAFF.

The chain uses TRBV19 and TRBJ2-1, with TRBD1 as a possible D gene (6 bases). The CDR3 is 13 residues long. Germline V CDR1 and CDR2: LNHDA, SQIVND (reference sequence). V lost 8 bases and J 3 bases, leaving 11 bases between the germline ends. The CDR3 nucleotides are TGTGCCAGTGGACAGACCCGCTACAATGAGCAGTTCTTC. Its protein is CASGQTRYNEQFF.

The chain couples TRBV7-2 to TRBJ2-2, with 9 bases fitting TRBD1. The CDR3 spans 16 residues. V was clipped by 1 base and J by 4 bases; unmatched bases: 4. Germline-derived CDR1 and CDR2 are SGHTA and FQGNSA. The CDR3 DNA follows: TGTGCCAGCAGCTTAGTGGGGGGACAGGGCACCGGGGAGCTGTTTTTT. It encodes CASSLVGGQGTGELFF.

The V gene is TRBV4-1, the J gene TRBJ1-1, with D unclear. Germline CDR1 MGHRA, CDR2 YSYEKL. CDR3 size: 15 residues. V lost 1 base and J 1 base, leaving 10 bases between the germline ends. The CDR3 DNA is TGCGCCAGCAGCCAAGTCCTTTCTCGGAACACTGAAGCTTTCTTT. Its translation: CASSQVLSRNTEAFF.

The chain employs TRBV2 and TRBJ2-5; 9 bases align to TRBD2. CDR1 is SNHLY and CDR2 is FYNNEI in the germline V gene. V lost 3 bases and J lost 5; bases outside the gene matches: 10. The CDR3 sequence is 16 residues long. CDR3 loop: CASSEGLRGGHETQYF. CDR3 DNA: TGTGCCAGCAGTGAGGGGTTGCGGGGGGGCCATGAGACCCAGTACTTC.

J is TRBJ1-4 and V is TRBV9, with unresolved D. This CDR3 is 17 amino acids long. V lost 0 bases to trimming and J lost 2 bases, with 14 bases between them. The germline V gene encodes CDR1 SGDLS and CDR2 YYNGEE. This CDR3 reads CASSVAGIDSTNEKLFF. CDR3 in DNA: TGTGCCAGCAGCGTAGCAGGCATCGATTCGACTAATGAAAAACTGTTTTTT.

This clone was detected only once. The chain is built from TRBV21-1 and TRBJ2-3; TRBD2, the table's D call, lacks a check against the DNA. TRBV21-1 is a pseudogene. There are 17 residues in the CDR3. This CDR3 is CASSKGRPSGATDTQYF. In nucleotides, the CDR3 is TGTGCCAGCAGCAAAGGGCGGCCTAGCGGGGCCACAGATACGCAGTATTTT.

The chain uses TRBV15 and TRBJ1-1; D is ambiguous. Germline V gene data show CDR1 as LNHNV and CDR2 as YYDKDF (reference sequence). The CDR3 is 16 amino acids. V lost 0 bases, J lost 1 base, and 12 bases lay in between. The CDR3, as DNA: TGTGCCACCAGCAGAGATTTCGGGTCACCGAACACTGAAGCTTTCTTT. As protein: CATSRDFGSPNTEAFF.

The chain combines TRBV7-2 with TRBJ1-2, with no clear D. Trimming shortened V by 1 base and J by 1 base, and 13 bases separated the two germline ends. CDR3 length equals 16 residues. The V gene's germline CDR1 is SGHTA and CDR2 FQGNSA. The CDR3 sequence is CASSLVTRALNYGYTF. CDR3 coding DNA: TGTGCCAGCAGCTTAGTAACGAGGGCGCTTAACTATGGCTACACCTTC.

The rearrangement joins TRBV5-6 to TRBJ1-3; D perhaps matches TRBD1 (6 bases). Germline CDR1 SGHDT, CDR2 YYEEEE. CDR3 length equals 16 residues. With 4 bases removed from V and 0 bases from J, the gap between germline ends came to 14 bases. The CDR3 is CASSPDGQFSGNTIYF. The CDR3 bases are TGTGCCAGCAGCCCAGATGGACAGTTCTCTGGAAACACCATATATTTT.

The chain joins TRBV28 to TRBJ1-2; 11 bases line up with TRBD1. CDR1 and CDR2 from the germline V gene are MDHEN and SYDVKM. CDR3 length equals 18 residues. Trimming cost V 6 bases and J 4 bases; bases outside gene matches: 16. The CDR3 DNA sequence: TGTGCCAGCAGCCACCCGTACGGACAGGGGGCGCTTGGCTATGGCTACACCTTC. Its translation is CASSHPYGQGALGYGYTF.

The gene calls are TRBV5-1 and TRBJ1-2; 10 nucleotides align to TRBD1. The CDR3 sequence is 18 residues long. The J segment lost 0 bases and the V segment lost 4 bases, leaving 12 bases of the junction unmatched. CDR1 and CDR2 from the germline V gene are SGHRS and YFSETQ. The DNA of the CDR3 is TGCGCCAGCAGCGTGGACAGGGGGTCGACCCGAGCTAACTATGGCTACACCTTC. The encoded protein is CASSVDRGSTRANYGYTF.

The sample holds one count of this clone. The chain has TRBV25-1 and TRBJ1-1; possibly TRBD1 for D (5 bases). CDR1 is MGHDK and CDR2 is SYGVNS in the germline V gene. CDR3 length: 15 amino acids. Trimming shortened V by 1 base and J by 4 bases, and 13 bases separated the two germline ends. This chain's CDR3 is CASSEFWGRATEAFF. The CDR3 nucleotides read TGTGCCAGCAGTGAATTTTGGGGCAGGGCCACTGAAGCTTTCTTT.